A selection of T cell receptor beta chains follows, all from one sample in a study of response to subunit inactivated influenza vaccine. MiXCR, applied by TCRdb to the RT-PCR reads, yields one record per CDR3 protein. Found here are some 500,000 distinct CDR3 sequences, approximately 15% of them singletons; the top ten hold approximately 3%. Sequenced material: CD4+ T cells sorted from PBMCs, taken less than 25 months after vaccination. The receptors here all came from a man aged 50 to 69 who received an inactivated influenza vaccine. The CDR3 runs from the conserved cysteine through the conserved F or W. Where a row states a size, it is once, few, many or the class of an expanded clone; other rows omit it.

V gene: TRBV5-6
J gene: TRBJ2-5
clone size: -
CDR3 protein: CASSSLYQETQYF

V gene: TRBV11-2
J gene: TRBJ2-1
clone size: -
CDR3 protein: CASSRWRETGEQFF

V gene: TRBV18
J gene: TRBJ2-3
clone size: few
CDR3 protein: CASSRGTSGTDTQYF

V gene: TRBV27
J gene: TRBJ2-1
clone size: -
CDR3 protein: CASSFQGFSYNEQFF

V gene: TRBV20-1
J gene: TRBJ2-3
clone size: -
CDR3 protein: CSALRLAGPGATQYF

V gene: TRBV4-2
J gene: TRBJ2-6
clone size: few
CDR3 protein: CASSHRVRGPISGANVLTF

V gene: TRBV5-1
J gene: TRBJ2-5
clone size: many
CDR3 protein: CASSLGGTSERETQYF

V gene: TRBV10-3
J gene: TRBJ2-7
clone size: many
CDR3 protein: CATSEGAGYEQYF

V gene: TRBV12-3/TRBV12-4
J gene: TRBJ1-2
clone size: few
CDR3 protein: CASSSLGLGGDGYTF

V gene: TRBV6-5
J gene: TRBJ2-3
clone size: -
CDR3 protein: CASTSRSGDTQYF

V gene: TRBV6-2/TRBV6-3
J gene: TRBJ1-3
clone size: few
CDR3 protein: CATTAGSAGNTIYF

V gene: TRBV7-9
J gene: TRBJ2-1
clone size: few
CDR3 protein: CASRQGAPHEQFF

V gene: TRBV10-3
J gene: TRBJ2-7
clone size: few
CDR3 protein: CAISERYRGQDEQYF

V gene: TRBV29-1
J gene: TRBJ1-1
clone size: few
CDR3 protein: CSVHRAVNTEAFF

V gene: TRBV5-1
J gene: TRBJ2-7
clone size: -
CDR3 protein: CASSSYQGTIYEQYF

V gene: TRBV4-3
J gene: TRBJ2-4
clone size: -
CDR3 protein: CASSQQQGNIQYF

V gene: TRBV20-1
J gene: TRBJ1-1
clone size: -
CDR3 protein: CSAPRPLGTTEAFF

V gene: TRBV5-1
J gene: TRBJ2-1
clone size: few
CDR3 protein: CASSRVAGNYNEQFF

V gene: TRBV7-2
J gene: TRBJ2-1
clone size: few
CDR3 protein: CASSLTSGGGYNEQFF

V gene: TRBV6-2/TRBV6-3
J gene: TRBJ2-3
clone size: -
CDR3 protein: CASSSRDRNTDTQYF

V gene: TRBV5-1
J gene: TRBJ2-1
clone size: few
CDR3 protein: CASSLARLRDEQFF

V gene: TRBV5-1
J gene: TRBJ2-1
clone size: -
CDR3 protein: CASSFPNYNEQFF

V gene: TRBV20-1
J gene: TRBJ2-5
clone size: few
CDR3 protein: CSAYRGATETQYF

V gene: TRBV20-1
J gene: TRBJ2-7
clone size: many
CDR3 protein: CSAGDSYEQYF

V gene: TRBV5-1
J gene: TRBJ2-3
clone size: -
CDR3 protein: CASSFGQDGDTQYF

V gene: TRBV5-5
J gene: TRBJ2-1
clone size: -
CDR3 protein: CASSLRTGGGVEQFF

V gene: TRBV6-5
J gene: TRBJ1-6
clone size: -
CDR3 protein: CASWTGNSPLHF

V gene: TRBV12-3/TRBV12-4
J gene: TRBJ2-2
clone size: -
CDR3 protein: CASGGGIGELFF

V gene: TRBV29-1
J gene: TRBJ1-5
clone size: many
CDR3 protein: CSAAAGVNQPQHF

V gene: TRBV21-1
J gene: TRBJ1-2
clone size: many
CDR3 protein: CASNYLLRDRGLGYTF

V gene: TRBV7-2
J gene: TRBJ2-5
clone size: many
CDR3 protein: CASSLGGLQETQYF

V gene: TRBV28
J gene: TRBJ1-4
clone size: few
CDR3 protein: CASSLPGLEKLFF

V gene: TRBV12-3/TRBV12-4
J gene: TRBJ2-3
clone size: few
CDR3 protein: CASREQQGTDTQYF

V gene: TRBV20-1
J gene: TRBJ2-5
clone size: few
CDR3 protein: CSARDGQSLVGQYF

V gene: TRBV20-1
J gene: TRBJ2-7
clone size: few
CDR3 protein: CSAMGLAGTTYEQYF

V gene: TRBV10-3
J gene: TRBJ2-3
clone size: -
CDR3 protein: CAISELLTNTDTQYF

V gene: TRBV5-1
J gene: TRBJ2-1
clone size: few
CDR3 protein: CASSLVPQLAGVHNEQFF

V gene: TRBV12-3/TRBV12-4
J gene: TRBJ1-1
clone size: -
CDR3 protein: CASTYRETEAFF

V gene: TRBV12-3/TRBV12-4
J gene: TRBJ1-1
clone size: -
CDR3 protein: CASSIGASTEAFF

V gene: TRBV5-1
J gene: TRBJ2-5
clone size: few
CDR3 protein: CASSLVRGSETQYF

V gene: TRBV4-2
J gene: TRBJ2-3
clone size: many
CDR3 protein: CASSQPSGISDTQYF

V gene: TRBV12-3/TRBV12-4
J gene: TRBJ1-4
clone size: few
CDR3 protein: CASRQTIRVEKLFF

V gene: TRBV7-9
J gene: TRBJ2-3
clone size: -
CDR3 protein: CASSDRVRTDTQYF

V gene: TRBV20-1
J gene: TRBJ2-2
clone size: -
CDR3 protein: CSASGTDNTGELFF

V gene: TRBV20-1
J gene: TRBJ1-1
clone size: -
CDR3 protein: CSASNTEAFF

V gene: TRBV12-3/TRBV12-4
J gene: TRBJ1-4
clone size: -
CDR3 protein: CASSFSFAEGEKLFF

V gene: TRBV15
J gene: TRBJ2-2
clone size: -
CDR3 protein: CATSPPRGRDGELFF

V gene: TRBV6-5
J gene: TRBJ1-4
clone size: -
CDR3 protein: CASSYDLTNEKLFF

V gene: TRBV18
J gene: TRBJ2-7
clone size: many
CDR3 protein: CASSPSSYEQYF

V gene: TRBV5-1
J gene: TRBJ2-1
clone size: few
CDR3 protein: CASSWIGTVNEQFF

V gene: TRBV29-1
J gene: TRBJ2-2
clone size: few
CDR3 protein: CSVQVGVGGGELFF